These 20 T cell receptor beta chains were all obtained from the same sample, sequenced in a study of human T cells and chemical hapten exposure. Sample time point: patch test 2, 6 weeks after DPC sensitization. Treatment in this sample: therapeutic diphenylcyclopropenone sensitization with weekly scalp DPC. A single record per CDR3 protein comes from TCRdb applying MiXCR to the RACE reads. The table includes more than 80,000 distinct CDR3 sequences, less than 11% detected once. The specimen comprised whole blood, sampled in connection with sensitization to the hapten diphenylcyclopropenone (DPC). The receptors were sampled from a woman between 45 and 65 years old with alopecia areata. Some clones in this sample may be carry-over from other donors' samples.

This clonotype was recorded at least ten times. The junction differs from germline at one of its ends, possibly a read error. V usage is TRBV29-1 and J usage is TRBJ2-3; 7 bases agree with TRBD2. There are 14 residues in the CDR3. The germline V gene encodes CDR1 SQVTM and CDR2 ANQGSEA. CDR3 sequence reads: CSAEWGGQADTQYF. The CDR3 nucleotides read TGCAGCGCTGAATGGGGGGGTCAAGCAGATACGCAGTATTTT.

V usage is TRBV5-6 and J usage is TRBJ2-5, with D tentatively TRBD1 or TRBD2 (5 bases each). From germline, CDR1 is SGHDT and CDR2 YYEEEE. This CDR3 is built from 13 residues. Trimming took 4 bases from V and 2 from J, leaving 9 bases between them. CDR3 region: CASSRGLQETQYF. The CDR3 nucleotides read TGTGCCAGCAGCCGGGGCTTGCAAGAGACCCAGTACTTC.

This clonotype was observed many times. J is TRBJ2-5 and V is TRBV7-9; 8 bases match TRBD1. The germline gives CDR1 SEHNR, CDR2 FQNEAQ (reference sequence). This CDR3 has 15 amino acids. V shed 5 bases and J 5 bases; nucleotides not matched to a gene: 10. CDR3 in DNA: TGTGCCAGCAGCGTACGACAGGGGACCAGGGAGACCCAGTACTTC. This gives the protein CASSVRQGTRETQYF. Together with reference TRBV7-9 and TRBJ2-5, the CDR3 gives the full variable domain: DTGVSQNPRHKITKRGQNVTFRCDPISEHNRLYWYRQTLGQGPEFLTYFQNEAQLEKSRLLSDRFSAERPKGSFSTLEIQRTEQGDSAMYLCASSVRQGTRETQYFGPGTRLLVL.

The sample holds many counts of this clonotype. The junction differs from germline at one of its ends, possibly a read error. V is TRBV3-1 and J is TRBJ1-3; no clear D. Germline CDR1 reads LGHDT; CDR2 reads YNNKEL (reference sequence). The CDR3 contains 12 residues. The CDR3 protein is CASSQLSGEKEF. Written as DNA, the CDR3 is TGTGCCAGCAGCCAACTTTCCGGGGAGAAGGAGTTT.

This clonotype was picked up many times. The gene calls are TRBV29-1 and TRBJ2-3; 9 positions match TRBD1. This CDR3 is built from 13 residues. The V segment lost 6 bases and the J segment 3 bases; nucleotides outside the gene matches: 4. Looked up from germline, CDR1 is SQVTM and CDR2 is ANQGSEA. The CDR3 is CSVDRGGTDTQYF. CDR3 coding DNA: TGCAGCGTGGACAGGGGTGGGACAGATACGCAGTATTTT.

This clonotype was seen at least ten times. V and J are TRBV10-3 and TRBJ2-1, with 8 bases lining up with TRBD1. V was clipped by 6 bases and J by 7 bases; unmatched bases: 8. Germline lookup yields CDR1 ENHRY and CDR2 SYGVKD. The CDR3 runs to 14 residues. CDR3 bases: TGTGCCATCAGACCGGGACAGGTTAGGAATGAGCAGTTCTTC. This translates into CAIRPGQVRNEQFF.

This clonotype appeared many times. The chain is built from TRBV7-9 and TRBJ2-3; 7 nucleotides align to TRBD2. J was trimmed by 2 bases and V by 5 bases; bases with no gene match: 7. Germline assignment: CDR1 SEHNR and CDR2 FQNEAQ (reference sequence). This CDR3 comprises 15 residues. The CDR3 spells CASSPLAANTDTQYF. The DNA for the CDR3 is TGTGCCAGCAGCCCCCTAGCGGCAAACACAGATACGCAGTATTTT. The complete variable domain, with remaining parts taken from reference TRBV7-9 and TRBJ2-3, reads DTGVSQNPRHKITKRGQNVTFRCDPISEHNRLYWYRQTLGQGPEFLTYFQNEAQLEKSRLLSDRFSAERPKGSFSTLEIQRTEQGDSAMYLCASSPLAANTDTQYFGPGTRLTVL.

This clonotype has a handful of counts. The gene calls are TRBV20-1 and TRBJ2-5; 7 nucleotides agree with TRBD2. The V segment lost 0 bases and the J segment 5 bases; nucleotides outside the gene matches: 9. The germline V gene encodes CDR1 DFQATT and CDR2 SNEGSKA (reference sequence). The CDR3 length is 15 residues. The CDR3: CSARDILGRGETQYF. The CDR3 DNA follows: TGCAGTGCTAGAGATATTTTGGGGCGGGGGGAGACCCAGTACTTC.

This clonotype was counted at least ten times. The rearrangement joins TRBV12-3 or TRBV12-4 to TRBJ2-1; the D gene could be TRBD1 or TRBD2 (6 bases each). The germline V and J ends were trimmed by 7 bases and 7 bases, with 14 bases remaining between them. This CDR3 spans 13 amino acids. CDR3: CASIPGARNEQFF. The CDR3 nucleotides are TGTGCCAGCATTCCGGGGGCGAGGAATGAGCAGTTCTTC.

This clonotype was counted only a few times. The chain carries TRBV9 and TRBJ2-7; unclear D gene. The germline gives CDR1 SGDLS, CDR2 YYNGEE. This CDR3 contains 14 residues. Deletions cut 0 bases from V and 7 bases from J, with 14 bases between. The CDR3 here is CASSVVARDGEQYF. The CDR3 region has the DNA TGTGCCAGCAGCGTAGTTGCTAGGGATGGGGAGCAGTACTTC. The variable domain in full, with the rest retrieved from reference TRBV9 and TRBJ2-7, is DSGVTQTPKHLITATGQRVTLRCSPRSGDLSVYWYQQSLDQGLQFLIQYYNGEERAKGNILERFSAQQFPDLHSELNLSSLELGDSALYFCASSVVARDGEQYFGPGTRLTVT.

This clonotype was counted at least ten times. The chain employs TRBV29-1 and TRBJ2-1, with 12 nucleotides matching TRBD2. Trimming cost V 6 bases and J 10 bases; bases outside gene matches: 10. Germline CDR1 is SQVTM and CDR2 is ANQGSEA. This CDR3 is 14 amino acids long. As DNA, the CDR3 is TGCAGCGTGTCGGCTAGCGGGAGGGGAGGCGAGCAGTTCTTC. This encodes CSVSASGRGGEQFF.

This clonotype has a count of ten or more. V and J are TRBV6-6 and TRBJ1-3; D might be TRBD1 (5 bases). The CDR3 loop spans 15 amino acids. Deletions cut 5 bases from V and 0 bases from J, with 11 bases between. Germline CDR1 is MNHNY and CDR2 is SVGAGI (reference sequence). The CDR3 here is CASSDDRFSGNTIYF. The CDR3 DNA is TGTGCCAGCAGTGATGACAGATTCTCTGGAAACACCATATATTTT.

The V gene is TRBV20-1, the J gene TRBJ1-6, with D perhaps TRBD1 (5 bases). Per the germline V gene, CDR1 is DFQATT and CDR2 is SNEGSKA (reference sequence). This CDR3 comprises 13 residues. The V gene lost 2 bases and the J gene lost 6 bases, with 8 bases spanning the gap. The CDR3 DNA follows: TGCAGTGCTAGACAGGGCACTAATTCACCCCTCCACTTT. Its translation is CSARQGTNSPLHF.

This CDR3 reads CASSLAPTSGLTGEQFF. The CDR3 DNA is TGTGCCAGCAGCTTGGCACCGACTAGCGGGCTTACCGGTGAGCAGTTCTTC. The rearrangement uses TRBV5-4 and TRBJ2-1; 10 bases line up with TRBD2. Germline CDR1 and CDR2: SGHNT and YYREEE (reference sequence). This CDR3 spans 17 amino acids. The J segment lost 9 bases and the V segment lost 0 bases, leaving 12 bases of the junction unmatched.

This clonotype was picked up many times. The rearrangement joins TRBV7-6 to TRBJ1-4; TRBD1 matches at 7 bases. Germline CDR1 reads SGHVS; CDR2 reads FNYEAQ. CDR3 length: 12 residues. The V and J ends lost 2 bases and 12 bases, in that order; junction bases with no gene match: 3. The CDR3 region is CASSLPDRELFF. The DNA for the CDR3 is TGTGCCAGCAGCTTACCTGACAGGGAACTGTTTTTT.

There are many counts of this clonotype. The chain has TRBV4-3 and TRBJ2-1; 13 nucleotides align to TRBD2. Germline V gene data show CDR1 as LGHNA and CDR2 as YSLEER. The CDR3 runs to 17 residues. Germline trimming cut 0 bases from V and 5 bases from J; bases unmatched to any gene: 4. The CDR3 DNA follows: TGCGCCAGCAGCCAAGACGGACTAGCGGGAGATAACAATGAGCAGTTCTTC. This sequence encodes CASSQDGLAGDNNEQFF.

Only a few counts were recorded for this clonotype. The chain carries TRBV27 and TRBJ1-5, with D perhaps TRBD1 (5 bases). This CDR3 comprises 12 residues. V was clipped by 6 bases and J by 4 bases, with 7 bases between them. Germline lookup yields CDR1 MNHEY and CDR2 SMNVEV (reference sequence). CDR3 DNA sequence: TGTGCCAGCAGGGGGCCAAATCAGCCCCAGCATTTT. It is translated as CASRGPNQPQHF.

The chain couples TRBV7-2 to TRBJ2-1; 7 bases align to TRBD1. Trimming at V came to 5 bases and at J to 13 bases, leaving 8 bases not matched to a gene. The CDR3 spans 12 residues. Germline values: CDR1 SGHTA, CDR2 FQGNSA. CDR3 DNA sequence: TGTGCCAGCAGCCAAGAGGACAGGCTTCAGTTCTTC. It codes for CASSQEDRLQFF. The variable domain in full, with the rest retrieved from reference TRBV7-2 and TRBJ2-1, is GAGVSQSPSNKVTEKGKDVELRCDPISGHTALYWYRQSLGQGLEFLIYFQGNSAPDKSGLPSDRFSAERTGGSVSTLTIQRTQQEDSAVYLCASSQEDRLQFFGPGTRLTVL.

The chain combines TRBV11-2 with TRBJ2-5; D is unresolved. Trimming removed 2 bases from V and 7 bases from J, with 8 bases in between. This CDR3 has 12 residues. Per the germline V gene, CDR1 is SGHAT and CDR2 is FQNNGV. CDR3 loop: CASSLNLATQYF. Here the CDR3 DNA reads TGTGCCAGCAGCTTAAATCTGGCGACCCAGTACTTC.

In this sample, this clonotype turned up many times. The chain links TRBV29-1 to TRBJ1-1; possible D gene TRBD1, 5 bases. CDR1 is SQVTM and CDR2 is ANQGSEA in the germline V gene. The ends were cut back, 2 bases at V and 7 bases at J, with 11 bases in the middle. The CDR3 consists of 12 residues. CDR3 loop: CSVESGAGEAFF. For the CDR3, the DNA is TGCAGCGTTGAAAGTGGGGCAGGTGAAGCTTTCTTT.